This is a list of T cell receptor beta chains from one sample in a study of radiotherapy plus CTLA-4 blockade in lung cancer. Data came from immunoSEQ multiplex PCR; TCRdb stores just in-frame clones and leaves some out. Of 47,000 or so clones in the sample, approximately 84% are singletons; the top ten hold 25% to 35%. This specimen consisted of peripheral blood, obtained from a patient treated with radiotherapy plus ipilimumab. The receptor source for this set is a human donor with non-small cell lung cancer whose response to radiotherapy plus ipilimumab could not be evaluated. Each CDR3 is given with its conserved first and last residue. A D gene is named only where the DNA matches it firmly. A clone size is listed for some rows: how often the clone was seen (once, few, many), or a class if it is expanded.

d_gene	v_gene	j_gene	abundance	CDR3nt	CDR3aa
TRBD2	TRBV27	TRBJ2-1	once	TGTGCCAGCAGCCGACTAGCGTTATACAATGAGCAGTTCTTC	CASSRLALYNEQFF
TRBD1	TRBV9	TRBJ1-1	-	TGTGCCAGCAGCGTTCAGGGGGCTAATGAAGCTTTCTTT	CASSVQGANEAFF
-	TRBV5-6	TRBJ2-7	few	TGTGCCAGCAGCTCAAAGGGAGGGCAGTACTTC	CASSSKGGQYF
TRBD2	TRBV6-6	TRBJ2-7	-	TGTGCCAGCCAGCGGGGTAGGTCCTACGAGCAGTACTTC	CASQRGRSYEQYF
-	TRBV6-6	TRBJ1-3	-	TGTGCCAGCAGAACGAGGGGAAACACCATATATTTT	CASRTRGNTIYF
TRBD2	TRBV7-9	TRBJ2-3	-	TGTGCCAGCAGCTCGACTCAATTTAGCGGGAACACAGATACGCAGTATTTT	CASSSTQFSGNTDTQYF
-	TRBV28	TRBJ1-2	once	TGTGCCAGCACCGGACCGACGACAGGCCTCAGCTATGGCTACACCTTC	CASTGPTTGLSYGYTF
TRBD1	TRBV6-5	TRBJ1-1	-	TGTGCCAGCAGTGGACAGGGTTTGGGGCAGACTGAAGCTTTCTTT	CASSGQGLGQTEAFF
TRBD1	TRBV28	TRBJ1-2	-	TGTGCCAGCAGTTTAGGCGGACAGGCAATCTATGGCTACACCTTC	CASSLGGQAIYGYTF
-	TRBV15	TRBJ2-6	-	TGTGCCACCGGGCCGGTTCTATCTGGGGCCAACGTCCTGACTTTC	CATGPVLSGANVLTF
TRBD2	TRBV9	TRBJ2-1	-	TGTGCCAGCAGCGCTTATAGCGGGAGCTCCTACAATGAGCAGTTCTTC	CASSAYSGSSYNEQFF
TRBD1	TRBV5-1	TRBJ2-5	-	TGCGCCAGCAGCTTGGCCGACAGGGCAGAAGAGACCCAGTACTTC	CASSLADRAEETQYF
-	TRBV11-2	TRBJ2-5	-	TGTGCCAGCAGCCCAGTTACCCAAGAGACCCAGTACTTC	CASSPVTQETQYF
-	TRBV15	TRBJ2-7	-	TGTGCCACCAGCAGAGATAGAACAGGCCTACTGGAGCAGTACTTC	CATSRDRTGLLEQYF
TRBD1	TRBV28	TRBJ1-1	-	TGTGCCAGCAGTGGCGGAAACAGGGGGCTAAACACTGAAGCTTTCTTT	CASSGGNRGLNTEAFF
TRBD2	TRBV18	TRBJ2-5	-	TGTGCCAGCTCACTAGCGGGAGGTGGAGAGACCCAGTACTTC	CASSLAGGGETQYF
TRBD1	TRBV28	TRBJ1-5	once	TGTGCCAGCAGCCCCGACAGGGGCAATCAGCCCCAGCATTTT	CASSPDRGNQPQHF
TRBD1	TRBV6-1	TRBJ1-2	-	TGTGCCAGCAGTGAATTAGGACAGGGGAACTATGGCTACACCTTC	CASSELGQGNYGYTF